This TCR beta chain was identified in a study of shared clonotypes between healthy human individuals. Study-wide points: Naive subsets generally exceeded memory subsets in estimated richness. Despite large depth, rarefaction showed incomplete sorted-subset sequencing.

The CDR3 has 18 amino acids. CDR1 is LNHNV, CDR2 YYDKDF, per germline (reference sequence). J was trimmed by 0 bases and V by 2 bases; bases with no gene match: 9. Worth noting for this clone: The antigen is not known.

TCRdb's copy holds only in-frame clones and misses some; the assay was immunoSEQ multiplex PCR. The sample lists 190,000 or so clones, about 93% occurring once. V gene TRBV15 combines with J gene TRBJ2-4, with TRBD1 identical over 8 bases. The sequence was collected from a woman aged 25 to 39 in good health. Sequenced input: naive CD4+ T cells sorted from blood. The subset here: CD45RA+ positively selected. CDR3: CATSRLSDRVGAKNIQYF. The CDR3 DNA follows: TGTGCCACCAGCAGACTATCGGACAGGGTGGGAGCCAAAAACATTCAGTACTTC.